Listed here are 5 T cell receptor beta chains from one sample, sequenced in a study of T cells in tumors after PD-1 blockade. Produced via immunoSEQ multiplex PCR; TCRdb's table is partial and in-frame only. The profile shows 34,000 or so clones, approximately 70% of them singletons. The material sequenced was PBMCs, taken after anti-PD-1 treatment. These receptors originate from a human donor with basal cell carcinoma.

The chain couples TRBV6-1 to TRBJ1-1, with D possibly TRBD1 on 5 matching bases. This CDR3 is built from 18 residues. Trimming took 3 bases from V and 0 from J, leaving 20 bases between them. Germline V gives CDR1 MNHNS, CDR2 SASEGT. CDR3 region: CASSDRGWGLRMNTEAFF. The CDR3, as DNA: TGTGCCAGCAGTGACCGAGGATGGGGGTTACGAATGAACACTGAAGCTTTCTTT.

CDR3 sequence reads: CASSAGLAVSSTDTQYF. CDR3 DNA: TGTGCCAGCAGCGCCGGCCTAGCGGTATCTAGCACAGATACGCAGTATTTT. The V and J genes are TRBV7-2 and TRBJ2-3, with 7 bases matching TRBD2. V shed 5 bases and J 0 bases; nucleotides not matched to a gene: 11. There are 17 residues in the CDR3. Germline V gene sequence: CDR1 SGHTA, CDR2 FQGNSA.

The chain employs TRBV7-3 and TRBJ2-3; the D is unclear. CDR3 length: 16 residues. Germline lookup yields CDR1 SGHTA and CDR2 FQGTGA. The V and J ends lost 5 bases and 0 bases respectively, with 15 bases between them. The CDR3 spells CASSPTYEASTDTQYF. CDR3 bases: TGTGCCAGCAGCCCTACGTATGAGGCTAGCACAGATACGCAGTATTTT.

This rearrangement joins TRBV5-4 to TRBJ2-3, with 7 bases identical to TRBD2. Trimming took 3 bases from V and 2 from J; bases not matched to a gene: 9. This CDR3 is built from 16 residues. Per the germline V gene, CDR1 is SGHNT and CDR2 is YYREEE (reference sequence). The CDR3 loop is CASSSGGGSITDTQYF. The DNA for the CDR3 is TGTGCCAGCAGCTCGGGGGGAGGGTCTATCACAGATACGCAGTATTTT.

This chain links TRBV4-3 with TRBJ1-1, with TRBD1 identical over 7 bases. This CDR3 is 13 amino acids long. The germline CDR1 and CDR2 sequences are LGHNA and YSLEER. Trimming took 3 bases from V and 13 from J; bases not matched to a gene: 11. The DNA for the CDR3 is TGCGCCAGCAGCCAGGACAGGTCCACCGTGGTTTTCTTT. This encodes CASSQDRSTVVFF.